A single sample is the source of the 19 T cell receptor beta chains below, sequenced in a study of T cell responses to AZD1222 COVID-19 vaccine (dated by TCRdb to about 2021). Explained via the paper, the time point label denotes: baseline before first vaccination. The protocol used for the library was the immunoSEQ multiplex PCR assay. TCRdb took this table from immuneACCESS and kept in-frame rearrangements with V and J called. Such tables lack part of the clones; where checked against another copy, unresolved V genes explain under half of the gap, and the rest is unexplained. The sample includes more than 75,000 clones, with approximately 90% observed a single time. The top ten clonotypes cover approximately 5.2% of the sample. Sequencing was performed on peripheral blood, taken on day 0 of AZD1222 vaccination. All receptors derive from an adult in good health.

The chain recombines TRBV5-1 with TRBJ2-1; TRBD2 aligns across 9 bases. Germline V gives CDR1 SGHRS, CDR2 YFSETQ. This CDR3 contains 15 residues. V shed 4 bases, J shed 1 base, and the junction held 3 bases outside the gene matches. In DNA form, the CDR3 reads TGCGCCAGCAGCCTTAGCGGGGGATCCTACAATGAGCAGTTCTTC. Translating it yields CASSLSGGSYNEQFF. Filled out from reference TRBV5-1 and TRBJ2-1, the complete variable domain reads KAGVTQTPRYLIKTRGQQVTLSCSPISGHRSVSWYQQTPGQGLQFLFEYFSETQRNKGNFPGRFSGRQFSNSRSEMNVSTLELGDSALYLCASSLSGGSYNEQFFGPGTRLTVL.

The gene calls are TRBV6-5 and TRBJ1-2; D remains ambiguous. This CDR3 is 13 amino acids long. The germline CDR1 and CDR2 sequences are MNHEY and SVGAGI. V was clipped by 2 bases and J by 8 bases, with 12 bases between them. As DNA, the CDR3 is TGTGCCAGCAGTTACAGGCCCACCACGGGCTACACCTTC. Protein sequence: CASSYRPTTGYTF.

This clone was counted only a few times. The chain joins TRBV2 to TRBJ1-6; 8 bases match TRBD1. The CDR3 is made up of 14 amino acids. Trimming cost V 8 bases and J 9 bases; bases outside gene matches: 9. CDR1 is SNHLY, CDR2 FYNNEI, per germline. The CDR3 is CASEMDRVGSPLHF. CDR3 nucleotides: TGTGCCAGCGAAATGGACAGGGTCGGTTCACCCCTCCACTTT. Variable domain in full (rest from reference TRBV2 and TRBJ1-6): EPEVTQTPSHQVTQMGQEVILRCVPISNHLYFYWYRQILGQKVEFLVSFYNNEISEKSEIFDDQFSVERPDGSNFTLKIRSTKLEDSAMYFCASEMDRVGSPLHFGNGTRLTVT.

Comments on this clone: One junction end disagrees with the germline gene, perhaps due to a read error. The chain recombines TRBV5-8 with TRBJ1-6, with 7 bases that match TRBD1. The CDR3 has 12 amino acids. From germline, CDR1 is SGHTS and CDR2 YDEGEE. The CDR3 here is CASSLEEGAVLF. As DNA, the CDR3 is TGTGCCAGCAGCTTGGAGGAGGGGGCGGTCCTTTTT.

The chain links TRBV6-2 or TRBV6-3 to TRBJ2-2; tentative D call: TRBD1 (5 bases). Trimming removed 0 bases from V and 6 bases from J, with 14 bases in between. The CDR3 totals 16 residues. Germline lookup yields CDR1 MNHEY and CDR2 SVGEGT. The CDR3 DNA is TGTGCCAGCAGTTACTCCTCAGGGTTGGAATCCGGGGAGCTGTTTTTT. The encoded protein is CASSYSSGLESGELFF.

The V gene is TRBV2, the J gene TRBJ2-7; maybe TRBD2 (7 bases). The ends were cut back, 7 bases at V and 6 bases at J, with 19 bases in the middle. Germline-derived CDR1 and CDR2 are SNHLY and FYNNEI. CDR3 length: 14 residues. The CDR3 DNA sequence: TGTGCCAGCAACCCTCGAGCGGGACAAGGCGAGCAGTACTTC. Translated: CASNPRAGQGEQYF.

V gene TRBV30 combines with J gene TRBJ2-7; possible D gene TRBD2, 6 bases. The CDR3 runs to 16 residues. Germline loops: CDR1 GTSNPN, CDR2 SVGIG (reference sequence). V lost 3 bases, J lost 3 bases, and 21 bases lay in between. This CDR3 is CAWSASLSGDYYEQYF. CDR3 coding DNA: TGTGCCTGGAGCGCCTCTCTTTCGGGGGATTACTACGAGCAGTACTTC.

The rearrangement uses TRBV5-1 and TRBJ1-1; TRBD1 is a possible D gene (5 bases). The CDR3 consists of 15 residues. Trimming took 2 bases from V and 0 from J, leaving 11 bases between them. Germline V gives CDR1 SGHRS, CDR2 YFSETQ. The CDR3 reads CASSFGGFMNTEAFF. DNA for the CDR3: TGCGCCAGCAGCTTCGGGGGATTTATGAACACTGAAGCTTTCTTT.

CDR3 protein: CASSLDRVQYGYTF. The CDR3 nucleotides are TGTGCCAGCTCACTGGACAGGGTTCAGTATGGCTACACCTTC. The chain combines TRBV18 with TRBJ1-2, with 8 bases that match TRBD1. This CDR3 region has 14 residues. V lost 4 bases, J lost 5 bases, and 6 bases stayed unmatched. Germline V CDR1 and CDR2: KGHSH, LQKENI.

The chain combines TRBV5-1 with TRBJ1-2; D not certain. CDR3 size: 16 residues. Per germline, CDR1 SGHRS and CDR2 YFSETQ. Trimming took off 0 bases at V and 2 bases at J, with 14 bases between the two ends. This chain's CDR3 is CASSLVVGSQNYGYTF. Here the CDR3 DNA reads TGCGCCAGCAGCTTGGTCGTCGGCAGCCAAAACTATGGCTACACCTTC.

This clone was counted a single time. This sequence joins TRBV2 and TRBJ1-5; unclear D gene. CDR1 and CDR2 from the germline V gene are SNHLY and FYNNEI. This CDR3 is 13 amino acids long. V shed 4 bases and J shed 2 bases, with 6 bases lying between them. The CDR3 protein is CASSVNGNQPQHF. CDR3 sequence (DNA): TGTGCCAGCAGTGTGAATGGCAATCAGCCCCAGCATTTT.

J is TRBJ2-7 and V is TRBV5-1; no clear D. Between the trimmed V and J ends, which lost 2 bases and 2 bases, there was a span of 14 bases. There are 15 residues in the CDR3. Germline loops: CDR1 SGHRS, CDR2 YFSETQ. For the CDR3, the DNA is TGCGCCAGCAGCTTTAAAGGTGCTGAGCCCTACGAGCAGTACTTC. Its protein product is CASSFKGAEPYEQYF.

V and J are TRBV12-3 or TRBV12-4 and TRBJ2-1; D might be TRBD1 (5 bases). Trimming removed 5 bases at V and 8 bases at J, with 13 bases between. The CDR3 covers 13 residues. CDR3 in amino acids: CASSPRQGDEQFF. The CDR3 DNA is TGTGCCAGCAGTCCCAGGCAGGGCGATGAGCAGTTCTTC.

CDR3 bases: TGCAGCGCGGGAAACAGGGTTTCCGACACCGGGGAGCTGTTTTTT. Residues: CSAGNRVSDTGELFF. The chain uses TRBV29-1 and TRBJ2-2; D might be TRBD1 (6 bases). Between the trimmed V and J ends, which lost 7 bases and 3 bases, there was a span of 18 bases. CDR3 length: 15 amino acids. Germline-derived CDR1 and CDR2 are SQVTM and ANQGSEA.

The J gene is TRBJ2-7, the V gene TRBV2; D tentatively reads TRBD1 or TRBD2 (6 bases each). This CDR3 is 13 amino acids long. V lost 4 bases, J lost 6 bases, and 13 bases lay in between. CDR1 and CDR2 (germline): SNHLY, FYNNEI. Here the CDR3 DNA reads TGTGCCAGCAGTGGGGGGGCTCCGGGCGAGCAGTACTTC. Protein: CASSGGAPGEQYF.

This sequence joins TRBV7-2 and TRBJ2-2, with 11 positions matching TRBD2. V lost 1 base, J lost 5 bases, and 3 bases stayed unmatched. The length of the CDR3 is 16 residues. Germline values: CDR1 SGHTA, CDR2 FQGNSA. CDR3 coding DNA: TGTGCCAGCAGCTTAGTTACTAGCGGGAGAACCGGGGAGCTGTTTTTT. This encodes CASSLVTSGRTGELFF.

This chain connects TRBV25-1 to TRBJ2-7; the match to TRBD1 covers 7 bases. V gave up 2 bases and J gave up 3 bases; unmatched junction bases: 1. CDR1 MGHDK and CDR2 SYGVNS come from the germline V gene. CDR3 length equals 13 residues. This chain's CDR3 is CASSEPGGYEQYF. In nucleotides, the CDR3 is TGTGCCAGCAGTGAACCAGGGGGCTACGAGCAGTACTTC.

The rearrangement joins TRBV28 to TRBJ2-2; D uncertain. Germline loops: CDR1 MDHEN, CDR2 SYDVKM. V dropped 6 bases and J dropped 5 bases, with 7 bases sitting between them. This CDR3 has 12 residues. The CDR3, as DNA: TGTGCCAGCAGCCTCCCAACCGGGGAGCTGTTTTTT. Translating it yields CASSLPTGELFF.

The V and J genes are TRBV2 and TRBJ2-7; no reliable D call. Germline values: CDR1 SNHLY, CDR2 FYNNEI. V dropped 3 bases and J dropped 5 bases, with 8 bases sitting between them. The CDR3 contains 12 residues. Here the CDR3 reads CASSEGGDEQYF. In DNA form, the CDR3 reads TGTGCCAGCAGTGAGGGTGGCGACGAGCAGTACTTC. Combining the CDR3 with reference TRBV2 and TRBJ2-7 gives the whole variable domain EPEVTQTPSHQVTQMGQEVILRCVPISNHLYFYWYRQILGQKVEFLVSFYNNEISEKSEIFDDQFSVERPDGSNFTLKIRSTKLEDSAMYFCASSEGGDEQYFGPGTRLTVT.